Described below is a single T cell receptor (beta chain) sequence and its context. These data belong to a study of blood T cell repertoires in COVID-19. Study-level information: Collection of acute and convalescent COVID-19 samples took place in the United States, Italy and Spain. T cells, B-cell-depleted T cells, or PBMCs provided the cDNA or gDNA that served as material.

The CDR3 covers 16 residues. Trimming removed 1 base from V and 4 bases from J, with 17 bases in between. The germline gives CDR1 MNHEY, CDR2 SMNVEV (reference sequence). The authors' processing: Reference gene primer amplification gave estimated nucleated cell counts. Assay used: immunoSEQ multiplex PCR; TCRdb lists only in-frame clones, some missing. The D gene and trimming were derived from the DNA, and the V and J assignments and clone size from that table. The data show more than 100,000 clones, about 90% seen once. This receptor was identified in a human donor in a cohort sampled during active COVID-19. The chain is built from TRBV27 and TRBJ2-7, with a weak D call TRBD1 (5 bases). Sequences were obtained from peripheral blood. DNA of the CDR3: TGTGCCAGCAGTTTATTCCCCGACAGATCGCCTTACGAGCAGTACTTC. Its protein is CASSLFPDRSPYEQYF.